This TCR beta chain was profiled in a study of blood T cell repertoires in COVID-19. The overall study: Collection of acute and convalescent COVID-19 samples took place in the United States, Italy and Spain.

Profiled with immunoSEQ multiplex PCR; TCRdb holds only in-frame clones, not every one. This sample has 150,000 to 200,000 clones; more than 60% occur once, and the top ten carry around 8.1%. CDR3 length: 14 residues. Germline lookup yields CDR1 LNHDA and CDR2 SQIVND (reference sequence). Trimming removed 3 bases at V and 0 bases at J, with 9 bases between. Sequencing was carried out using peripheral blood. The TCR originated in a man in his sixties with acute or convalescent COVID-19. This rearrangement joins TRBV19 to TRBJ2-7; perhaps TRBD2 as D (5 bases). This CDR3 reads CASSIGLNSYEQYF. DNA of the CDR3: TGTGCCAGTAGTATCGGACTTAACTCCTACGAGCAGTACTTC.